The 5 T cell receptor beta chains presented below share a single source sample, sequenced in a study of cytomegalovirus exposure and HLA in healthy donors. Amplification used 60 Vbeta primers and 13 Jbeta primers. The data were produced by immunoSEQ multiplex PCR, yet TCRdb's version contains in-frame clones alone and is incomplete. The table counts 150,000 or so clones; 1.3% lies in the top ten. The sequenced sample was PBMCs. These receptors came from a woman aged 60-75 years in good health and CMV-seronegative.

This rearrangement joins TRBV2 to TRBJ1-5, with D possibly TRBD1 on 6 matching bases. V dropped 7 bases and J dropped 7 bases, with 14 bases sitting between them. The CDR3 runs 13 residues. Germline CDR1 SNHLY, CDR2 FYNNEI. The CDR3 nucleotides are TGTGCCAGCAAAGGACAGCCACAACAGCCCCAGCATTTT. Translated: CASKGQPQQPQHF.

V and J are TRBV9 and TRBJ2-5; 12 bases match TRBD1. The germline V gene has CDR1 SGDLS and CDR2 YYNGEE. CDR3 length: 16 residues. V lost 4 bases and J lost 11; bases outside the gene matches: 15. The CDR3 reads CASSMGPGQGAKEQYF. The CDR3 DNA reads TGTGCCAGCAGCATGGGGCCGGGACAGGGGGCGAAAGAGCAGTACTTC.

As to this clone: At the DNA level, this CDR3 is encoded by other sequences in the same sample as well. The chain links TRBV7-2 to TRBJ2-5; 7 positions agree with TRBD2. The trim removed 3 bases at V and 4 bases at J, leaving 8 bases unmatched. CDR3 length equals 15 residues. CDR1 is SGHTA and CDR2 is FQGNSA in the germline V gene. DNA for the CDR3: TGTGCCAGCAGCTTCCAGCGGGGAGGAGGAGAGACCCAGTACTTC. Translated: CASSFQRGGGETQYF.

CDR3 amino acids: CASSIGTDNEQFF. The CDR3 DNA is TGTGCCAGCAGCATAGGGACAGACAATGAGCAGTTCTTC. The genes are TRBV7-9 and TRBJ2-1; 7 bases are shared with TRBD1. The CDR3 is 13 amino acids. CDR1 and CDR2 (germline): SEHNR, FQNEAQ (reference sequence). V lost 5 bases and J lost 5; bases outside the gene matches: 3.

The CDR3 spells CASSPRAGPDYGYTF. CDR3 in DNA: TGTGCCAGCTCACCACGGGCAGGCCCCGACTATGGCTACACCTTC. The rearrangement links TRBV18 to TRBJ1-2; D is unclear. The V end was cut by 1 base, the J end by 3 bases, with 12 bases between. The germline V gene has CDR1 KGHSH and CDR2 LQKENI. The CDR3 has 15 residues.